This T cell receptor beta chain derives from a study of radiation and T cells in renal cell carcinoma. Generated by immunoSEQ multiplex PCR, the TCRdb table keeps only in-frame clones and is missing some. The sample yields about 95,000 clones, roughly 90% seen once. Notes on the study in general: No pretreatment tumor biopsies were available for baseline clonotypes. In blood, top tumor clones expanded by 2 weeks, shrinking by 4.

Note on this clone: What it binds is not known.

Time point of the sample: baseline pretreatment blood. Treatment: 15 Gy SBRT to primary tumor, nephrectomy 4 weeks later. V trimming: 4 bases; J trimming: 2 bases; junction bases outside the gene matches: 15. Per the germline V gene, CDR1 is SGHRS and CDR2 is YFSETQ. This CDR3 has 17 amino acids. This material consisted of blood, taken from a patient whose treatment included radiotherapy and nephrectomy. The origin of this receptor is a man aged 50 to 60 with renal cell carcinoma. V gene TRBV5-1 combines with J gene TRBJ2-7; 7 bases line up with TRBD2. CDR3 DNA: TGCGCCAGCAGCCCGGCCCCTCCGACTAGCTTTCCCTACGAGCAGTACTTC. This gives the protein CASSPAPPTSFPYEQYF. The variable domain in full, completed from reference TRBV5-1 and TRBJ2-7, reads KAGVTQTPRYLIKTRGQQVTLSCSPISGHRSVSWYQQTPGQGLQFLFEYFSETQRNKGNFPGRFSGRQFSNSRSEMNVSTLELGDSALYLCASSPAPPTSFPYEQYFGPGTRLTVT.